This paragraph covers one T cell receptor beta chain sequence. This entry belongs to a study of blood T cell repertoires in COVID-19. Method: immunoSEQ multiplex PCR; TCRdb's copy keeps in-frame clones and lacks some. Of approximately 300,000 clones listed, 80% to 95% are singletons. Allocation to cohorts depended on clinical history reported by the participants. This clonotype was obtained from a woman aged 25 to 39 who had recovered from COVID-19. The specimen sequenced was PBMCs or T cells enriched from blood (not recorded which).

The CDR3 here is CASSTSTGGVGSPLHF. CDR3 DNA sequence: TGTGCCAGTAGTACCTCGACAGGTGGGGTCGGTTCACCCCTCCACTTT. V and J are TRBV19 and TRBJ1-6, with a possible D match to TRBD1 (6 bases). The CDR3 totals 16 residues. Germline V lookup: CDR1 LNHDA, CDR2 SQIVND (reference sequence). The V and J ends lost 4 bases and 9 bases respectively, with 19 bases between them.